These T cell receptor beta chains were read from a single sample in a study of T cell changes during pregnancy in multiple sclerosis. Clones were sequenced by immunoSEQ multiplex PCR, and TCRdb holds only the in-frame ones, with some missing. This repertoire shows around 12,000 clones, 88% found once; its top ten account for about 7.7%. The material sequenced was CD8+ T cells from peripheral blood mononuclear cells, taken in the second trimester of pregnancy. Receptors originate from a female donor in good health, enrolled as a control in a pregnancy study. CDR3s leave out the opening cysteine and the closing phenylalanine or tryptophan.

j_call,v_call,cdr3_aa
TRBJ2-3,TRBV11-2,ASSFWTDTDTQY
TRBJ2-1,TRBV29-1,SVTGRMVTYNEQF
TRBJ1-5,TRBV6-6,ASSSWDINSNQPQH
TRBJ2-2,TRBV5-1,ASSQDPSGGNTGELF
TRBJ2-3,TRBV29-1,SVDDAGHTDTQY
TRBJ1-1,TRBV6-5,ASSHRGGSNTEAF
TRBJ1-2,TRBV30,AWTHRDNYGYT
.,TRBV27,ASSFGGRRGEQY
TRBJ2-1,TRBV7-8,ASSLNSGSYNEQF
TRBJ1-3,TRBV15,ATSRDQGQGFSGNTIY
TRBJ2-7,TRBV6-6,ASSPGQGKYEQY
TRBJ2-1,TRBV4-2,ASSQEPGQGGNEQF
TRBJ2-7,TRBV6-6,ASSYSKGSYSYEQY
TRBJ2-7,TRBV5-5,ASSLYGTVRYEQY
TRBJ2-1,TRBV2,ASSIYLGTNEQF
TRBJ2-7,TRBV6-5,ASRSTGQWEQY
TRBJ2-7,TRBV19,ASSTGVGNEQY
TRBJ1-5,TRBV27,ASRVRQGLNQPQH
TRBJ1-2,TRBV6-5,ASSYTENYGYT
TRBJ2-7,TRBV7-9,ASRGDRAYEQY
TRBJ2-7,TRBV19,ASSPDTPNRRPSPYEQY
TRBJ2-2,TRBV28,ARLLAGLVEVGELF
TRBJ2-1,TRBV19,ASSSGGPLSSYNEQF
TRBJ2-3,TRBV6-1,ASSARRQLAGRGDTQY
TRBJ2-1,TRBV7-9,ASSLVPGEQF
TRBJ2-7,TRBV11-1,ASSFKTAGLASYEQY
TRBJ2-7,TRBV4-1,ASSPADTLSYEQY